This T cell receptor (beta chain) was recorded in a study of CD8 T cells in ankylosing spondylitis. A word on this clonotype: The antigen is unknown.

General study findings and limits: Prior work had noted some motif variants in reactive arthritis blood and synovial fluid.

The trim removed 2 bases at V and 2 bases at J, leaving 9 bases unmatched. This CDR3 region has 17 residues. Germline loops: CDR1 MNHEY, CDR2 SMNVEV (reference sequence). Library preparation for TCR beta used quantitative 5'-RACE with molecular barcodes. Each CDR3 protein is one row after TCRdb ran MiXCR on the 5' RACE reads. The profile shows a few hundred thousand distinct CDR3 sequences, roughly 20% of them singletons. Sequenced material: blood, either unsorted or a sorted T cell fraction (not recorded which). J is TRBJ2-5 and V is TRBV27, with 9 bases matching TRBD1. The sequence was collected from a male donor with ankylosing spondylitis or in good health (not recorded which). The CDR3 DNA is TGTGCCAGCAGTTTAGGGCCCCCCGACAGGGGGCAAGAGACCCAGTACTTC. This codes for CASSLGPPDRGQETQYF.